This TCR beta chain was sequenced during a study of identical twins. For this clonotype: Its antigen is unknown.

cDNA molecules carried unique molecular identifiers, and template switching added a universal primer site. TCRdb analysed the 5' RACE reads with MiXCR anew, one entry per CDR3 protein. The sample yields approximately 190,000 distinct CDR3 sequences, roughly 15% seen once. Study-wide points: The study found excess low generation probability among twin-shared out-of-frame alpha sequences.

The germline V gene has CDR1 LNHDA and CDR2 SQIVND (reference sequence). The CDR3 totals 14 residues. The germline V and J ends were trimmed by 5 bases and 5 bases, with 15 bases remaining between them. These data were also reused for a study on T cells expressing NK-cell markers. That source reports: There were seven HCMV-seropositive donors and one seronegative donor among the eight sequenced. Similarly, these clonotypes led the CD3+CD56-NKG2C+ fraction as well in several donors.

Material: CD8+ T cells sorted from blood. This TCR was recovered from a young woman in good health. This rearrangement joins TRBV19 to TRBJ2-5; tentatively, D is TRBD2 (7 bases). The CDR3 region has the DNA TGTGCCAGTAGTCCCGGGGGGCGGACGGAGACCCAGTACTTC. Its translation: CASSPGGRTETQYF.